The rows below give T cell receptor beta chains drawn from one sample of a study of T cell responses to AZD1222 COVID-19 vaccine. Produced via immunoSEQ multiplex PCR; TCRdb's table is partial and in-frame only. The sample lists around 170,000 clones; less than 95% were seen once. Source: peripheral blood, taken on day 0 of AZD1222 vaccination. The origin of the receptors is an adult in good health. Each CDR3 is given with its conserved first and last residue. Each record gives: J gene, D gene, V gene, clone size, CDR3 DNA, CDR3 protein. A D gene is named only where the DNA matches it firmly. Rows may omit the clone size; those that give it use once, few, many or a size class.

>TRBJ1-4|NA|TRBV5-5|NA
TGTGCCAGCAGCCGTCTCGCGGGTTTTGGTGAAAAACTGTTTTTT
CASSRLAGFGEKLFF
>TRBJ1-1|NA|TRBV19|NA
TGTGCCAGTAGCCGAGGGGGGGAGAGGAACACTGAAGCTTTCTTT
CASSRGGERNTEAFF
>TRBJ1-2|NA|TRBV9|NA
TGTGCCAGCAGCGTAGTAGAGGGGGACGGCCGCACCGATTACTATGGCTACACCTTC
CASSVVEGDGRTDYYGYTF
>TRBJ1-2|TRBD1|TRBV7-9|NA
TGTGCCAGCAGTCGTACCCCGGGACAGAACTATGGCTACACCTTC
CASSRTPGQNYGYTF
>TRBJ1-4|TRBD1|TRBV28|NA
TGTGCCAGCCAGGGGGGCGACACCTCAACTAATGAAAAACTGTTTTTT
CASQGGDTSTNEKLFF
>TRBJ1-3|NA|TRBV7-9|NA
TGTGCCAGCAGCTTAGACGACAGATGGGTGGGGAACACCATATATTTT
CASSLDDRWVGNTIYF
>TRBJ2-7|NA|TRBV7-2|NA
TGTGCCAGCAGCTTAGCGGGGGGCCTCTACGAGCAGTACTTC
CASSLAGGLYEQYF
>TRBJ1-5|TRBD1|TRBV6-6|NA
TGTGCCAGCAGTCAACAGGGGCGAAATCAGCCCCAGCATTTT
CASSQQGRNQPQHF
>TRBJ2-7|TRBD2|TRBV28|NA
TGTGCCAGCAGTTCCTCCTCCCCGCCGGGACTAGCAAGCCCCTACGAGCAGTACTTC
CASSSSSPPGLASPYEQYF
>TRBJ2-7|TRBD1|TRBV7-9|NA
TGTGCCAGCAGCTTAGACTTCTTTTCGGGACAGGGGAACTACGAGCAGTACTTC
CASSLDFFSGQGNYEQYF
>TRBJ1-5|TRBD1|TRBV28|NA
TGTGCCAGCAGACCAACAGGGGGCGGCAATCAGCCCCAGCATTTT
CASRPTGGGNQPQHF
>TRBJ2-5|TRBD1|TRBV7-2|once
TGTGCCAGCAGCTTAGCGGGACAGGAGGGTTGGGAGACCCAGTACTTC
CASSLAGQEGWETQYF
>TRBJ2-5|TRBD2|TRBV6-1|once
TGTGCCAGCAGTGAGGATGGGCGGGGGGGCCAAGAGACCCAGTACTTC
CASSEDGRGGQETQYF
>TRBJ1-6|NA|TRBV30|NA
TGTGCCTGGAGTGGACAGGCGAGTTCACCCCTCCACTTT
CAWSGQASSPLHF
>TRBJ1-5|NA|TRBV28|NA
TGTGCCAGCACGGCAGATGATAGCAATCAGCCCCAGCATTTT
CASTADDSNQPQHF
>TRBJ2-5|TRBD2|TRBV19|NA
TGTGCCAGTAGTATGCTGGGGGGGTACCAAGAGACCCAGTACTTC
CASSMLGGYQETQYF
>TRBJ2-7|TRBD2|TRBV7-9|NA
TGTGCCAGCAGCTTAGTGTCCCGGGAGGCGGACTACGAGCAGTACTTC
CASSLVSREADYEQYF
>TRBJ1-6|NA|TRBV5-6|NA
TGTGCCAGCAGCTTGTTCCAGGCCTACTCACCCCTCCACTTT
CASSLFQAYSPLHF
>TRBJ2-5|TRBD1|TRBV9|NA
TGTGCCAGCAGCTTAAGGGACAGGTCATGGGAGACCCAGTACTTC
CASSLRDRSWETQYF
>TRBJ1-3|NA|TRBV4-2|once
TGTGCCAGCAGCCAAGAAAGACCGCAAGGAAACACCATATATTTT
CASSQERPQGNTIYF
>TRBJ2-3|TRBD2|TRBV4-3|NA
TGCGCCAGCAGCCAAGATCTTAGCGGGGGGCCCGCAGATACGCAGTATTTT
CASSQDLSGGPADTQYF
>TRBJ2-3|NA|TRBV18|NA
TGTGCCAGCTCACCGGTTGAGGGTTCAGATACGCAGTATTTT
CASSPVEGSDTQYF
>TRBJ2-1|TRBD2|TRBV10-3|NA
TGTGCCATTCGGGAGGGGGGGGAATACAATGAGCAGTTCTTC
CAIREGGEYNEQFF
>TRBJ1-5|TRBD1|TRBV19|NA
TGTGCCAGTAGTATTTTCCCGGGACAGCAACCTAATCAGCCCCAGCATTTT
CASSIFPGQQPNQPQHF
>TRBJ2-5|TRBD1|TRBV5-1|NA
TGCGCCAGCAGCCAGGGGACAGAGGGAGAGACCCAGTACTTC
CASSQGTEGETQYF
>TRBJ2-7|TRBD1|TRBV6-6|NA
TGTGCCAGCAGTTACTCGTACCAGGGGGCTTACGAGCAGTACTTC
CASSYSYQGAYEQYF
>TRBJ2-2|TRBD1|TRBV6-5|few
TGTGCCAGCAGTTACTCCAGGGGGTACACCGGGGAGCTGTTTTTT
CASSYSRGYTGELFF
>TRBJ2-1|TRBD2|TRBV11-3|NA
TGTGCCAGCAGTCGTGCTGGACTAGCGGTTGAGCAGTTCTTC
CASSRAGLAVEQFF
>TRBJ1-3|NA|TRBV5-1|NA
TGCGCCAGCAGCTTGAGCCCGGGACGGATTAGCTCTGGAAACACCATATATTTT
CASSLSPGRISSGNTIYF
>TRBJ1-6|TRBD1|TRBV24-1|NA
TGTGCCACCTTTCCGGGACAGGGAAATTCACCCCTCCACTTT
CATFPGQGNSPLHF
>TRBJ1-4|TRBD1|TRBV5-1|few
TGCGCCAGCAGCTTAGTCACAGGGGGCCTAGTTGAAAAACTGTTTTTT
CASSLVTGGLVEKLFF
>TRBJ1-2|NA|TRBV30|NA
TGTGCCTGGAGTCAGACAGTAAACTATGGCTACACCTTC
CAWSQTVNYGYTF
>TRBJ1-2|NA|TRBV4-1|NA
TGCGCCAGCAGCCATGGGGAAAAAGGGTTCATTGGCTACACCTTC
CASSHGEKGFIGYTF
>TRBJ2-7|NA|TRBV11-2|NA
TGTGCCAGCAGCTTCCAGGAGAGCTCCTACGAGCAGTACTTC
CASSFQESSYEQYF
>TRBJ2-7|NA|TRBV7-8|few
TGTGCCAGCGGACACTCCTACGAGCAGTACTTC
CASGHSYEQYF
>TRBJ1-2|TRBD1|TRBV2|NA
TGTGCCAGCAGTGAATGGGACAGGGGAACTAACTATGGCTACACCTTC
CASSEWDRGTNYGYTF
>TRBJ1-6|NA|TRBV11-2|NA
TGTGCCAGCAGCTTTGGGGAGAGCACCTATAATTCACCCCTCCACTTT
CASSFGESTYNSPLHF
>TRBJ1-5|TRBD1|TRBV13|NA
TGTGCCAGCAGCCAAGGGGGACAGGGGAAGAGCAATCAGCCCCAGCATTTT
CASSQGGQGKSNQPQHF
>TRBJ1-2|TRBD1|TRBV5-1|NA
TGCGCCAGCAGCTTGGGGGGACAGACTTATGGCTACACCTTC
CASSLGGQTYGYTF
>TRBJ1-3|TRBD1|TRBV5-1|NA
TGCGCCAGCAGCTTGGGGGACAGGGCCGTTCTCCGTGGAAACACCATATATTTT
CASSLGDRAVLRGNTIYF